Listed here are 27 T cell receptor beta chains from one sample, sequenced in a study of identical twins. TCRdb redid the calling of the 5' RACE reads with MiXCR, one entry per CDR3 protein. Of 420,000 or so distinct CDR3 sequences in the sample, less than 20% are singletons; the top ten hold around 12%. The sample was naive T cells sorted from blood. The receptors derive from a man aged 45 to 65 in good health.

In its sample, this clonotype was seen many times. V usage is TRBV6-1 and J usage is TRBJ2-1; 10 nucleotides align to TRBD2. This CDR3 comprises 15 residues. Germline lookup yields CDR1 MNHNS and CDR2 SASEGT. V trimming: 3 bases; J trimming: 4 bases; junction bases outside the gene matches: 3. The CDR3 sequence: CASSDTSGMYNEQFF. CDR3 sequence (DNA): TGTGCCAGCAGTGACACTAGCGGGATGTACAATGAGCAGTTCTTC.

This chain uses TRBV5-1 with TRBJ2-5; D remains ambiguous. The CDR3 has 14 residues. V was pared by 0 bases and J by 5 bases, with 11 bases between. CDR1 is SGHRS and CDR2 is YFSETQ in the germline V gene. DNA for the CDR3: TGCGCCAGCAGCTTGGGCCCGGCGGTGGAGACCCAGTACTTC. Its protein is CASSLGPAVETQYF.

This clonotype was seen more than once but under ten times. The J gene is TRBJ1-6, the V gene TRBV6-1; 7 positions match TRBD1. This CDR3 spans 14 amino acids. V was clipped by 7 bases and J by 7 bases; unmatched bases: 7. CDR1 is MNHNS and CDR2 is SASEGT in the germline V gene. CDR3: CASKLQGRNSPLHF. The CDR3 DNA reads TGTGCCAGCAAACTACAGGGGAGGAATTCACCCCTCCACTTT.

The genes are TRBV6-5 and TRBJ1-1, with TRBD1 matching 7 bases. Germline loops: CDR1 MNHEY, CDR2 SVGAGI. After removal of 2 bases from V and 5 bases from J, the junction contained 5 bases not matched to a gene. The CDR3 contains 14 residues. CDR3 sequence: CASSYPGGGTEAFF. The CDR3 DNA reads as TGTGCCAGCAGTTACCCAGGGGGGGGGACTGAAGCTTTCTTT.

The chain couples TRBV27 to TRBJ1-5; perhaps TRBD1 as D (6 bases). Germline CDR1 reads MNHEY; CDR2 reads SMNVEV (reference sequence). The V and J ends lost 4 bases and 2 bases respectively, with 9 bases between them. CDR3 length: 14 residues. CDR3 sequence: CASSSTGRNQPQHF. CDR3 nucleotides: TGTGCCAGCAGTTCGACAGGCCGCAATCAGCCCCAGCATTTT.

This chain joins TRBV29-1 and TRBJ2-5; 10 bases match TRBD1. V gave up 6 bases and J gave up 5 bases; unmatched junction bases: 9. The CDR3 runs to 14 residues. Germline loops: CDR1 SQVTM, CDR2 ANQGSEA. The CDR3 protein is CSVKSGQGMETQYF. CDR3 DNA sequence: TGCAGCGTCAAATCGGGACAGGGGATGGAGACCCAGTACTTC.

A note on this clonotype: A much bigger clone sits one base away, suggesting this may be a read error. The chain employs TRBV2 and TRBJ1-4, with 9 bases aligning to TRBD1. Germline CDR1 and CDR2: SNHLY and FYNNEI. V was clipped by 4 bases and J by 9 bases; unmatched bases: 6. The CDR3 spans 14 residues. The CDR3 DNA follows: TGTGCCAGCAGTGCCGACAGGGGGGACAAAAAACTGTTTTTT. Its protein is CASSADRGDKKLFF.

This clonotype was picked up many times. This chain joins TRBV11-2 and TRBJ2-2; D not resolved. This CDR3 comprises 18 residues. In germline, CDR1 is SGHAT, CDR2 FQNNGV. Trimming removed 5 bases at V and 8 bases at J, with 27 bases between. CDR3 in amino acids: CASSPAPLTGALPGELFF. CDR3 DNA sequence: TGTGCCAGCAGCCCAGCCCCCCTGACTGGAGCGTTACCAGGGGAGCTGTTTTTT.

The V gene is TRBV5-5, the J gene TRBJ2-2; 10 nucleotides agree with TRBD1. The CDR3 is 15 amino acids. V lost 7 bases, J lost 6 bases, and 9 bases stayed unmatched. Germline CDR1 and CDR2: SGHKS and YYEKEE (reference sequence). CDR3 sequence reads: CASSSRTGGPGELFF. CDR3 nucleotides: TGTGCCAGCTCCTCTAGGACAGGGGGTCCCGGGGAGCTGTTTTTT. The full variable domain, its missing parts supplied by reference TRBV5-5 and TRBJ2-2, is DAGVTQSPTHLIKTRGQQVTLRCSPISGHKSVSWYQQVLGQGPQFIFQYYEKEERGRGNFPDRFSARQFPNYSSELNVNALLLGDSALYLCASSSRTGGPGELFFGEGSRLTVL.

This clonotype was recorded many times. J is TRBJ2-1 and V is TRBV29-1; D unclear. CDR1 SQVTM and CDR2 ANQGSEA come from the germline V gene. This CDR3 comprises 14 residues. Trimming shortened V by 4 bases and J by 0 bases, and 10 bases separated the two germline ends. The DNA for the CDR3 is TGCAGCGTTGGTTTCCTCAACTCCTACAATGAGCAGTTCTTC. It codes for CSVGFLNSYNEQFF.

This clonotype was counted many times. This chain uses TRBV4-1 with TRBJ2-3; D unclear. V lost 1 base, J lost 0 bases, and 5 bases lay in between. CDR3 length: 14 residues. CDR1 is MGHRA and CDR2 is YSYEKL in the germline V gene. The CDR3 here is CASSQGFSTDTQYF. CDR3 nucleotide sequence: TGCGCCAGCAGCCAAGGGTTTAGCACAGATACGCAGTATTTT.

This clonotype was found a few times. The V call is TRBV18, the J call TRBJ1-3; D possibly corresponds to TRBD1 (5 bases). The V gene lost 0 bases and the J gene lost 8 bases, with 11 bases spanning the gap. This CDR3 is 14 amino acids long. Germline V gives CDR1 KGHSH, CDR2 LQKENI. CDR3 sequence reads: CASSPPDQGDTIYF. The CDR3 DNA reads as TGTGCCAGCTCACCACCCGACCAGGGAGACACCATATATTTT.

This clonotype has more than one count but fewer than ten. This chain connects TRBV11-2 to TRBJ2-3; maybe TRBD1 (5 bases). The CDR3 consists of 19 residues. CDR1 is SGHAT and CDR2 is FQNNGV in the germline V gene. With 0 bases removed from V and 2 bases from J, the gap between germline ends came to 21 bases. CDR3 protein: CASSLDYRTTYPYTDTQYF. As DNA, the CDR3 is TGTGCCAGCAGCTTAGATTACAGGACCACATACCCTTACACAGATACGCAGTATTTT.

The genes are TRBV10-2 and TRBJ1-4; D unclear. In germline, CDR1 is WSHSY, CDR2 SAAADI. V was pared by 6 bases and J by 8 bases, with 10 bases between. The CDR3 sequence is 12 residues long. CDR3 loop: CASREVGEKLFF. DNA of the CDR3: TGCGCCAGCAGGGAGGTTGGCGAAAAACTGTTTTTT.

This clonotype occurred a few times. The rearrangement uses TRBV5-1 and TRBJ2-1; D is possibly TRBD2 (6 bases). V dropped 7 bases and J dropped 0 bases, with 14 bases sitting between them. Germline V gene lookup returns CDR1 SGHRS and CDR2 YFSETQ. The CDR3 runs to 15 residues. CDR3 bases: TGCGCCAGCCACGCCGGGGGTGGCTCCTACAATGAGCAGTTCTTC. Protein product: CASHAGGGSYNEQFF.

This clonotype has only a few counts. The CDR3 protein is CASSLNGGITDTQYF. The CDR3 bases are TGTGCCAGCAGCTTAAACGGGGGTATCACAGATACGCAGTATTTT. The J gene is TRBJ2-3, the V gene TRBV7-2, with TRBD2 as a possible D gene (6 bases). In germline, CDR1 is SGHTA, CDR2 FQGNSA. V was trimmed by 2 bases and J by 2 bases, leaving 11 bases between them. CDR3 length: 15 amino acids. The variable domain in full, with the rest retrieved from reference TRBV7-2 and TRBJ2-3, is GAGVSQSPSNKVTEKGKDVELRCDPISGHTALYWYRQSLGQGLEFLIYFQGNSAPDKSGLPSDRFSAERTGGSVSTLTIQRTQQEDSAVYLCASSLNGGITDTQYFGPGTRLTVL.

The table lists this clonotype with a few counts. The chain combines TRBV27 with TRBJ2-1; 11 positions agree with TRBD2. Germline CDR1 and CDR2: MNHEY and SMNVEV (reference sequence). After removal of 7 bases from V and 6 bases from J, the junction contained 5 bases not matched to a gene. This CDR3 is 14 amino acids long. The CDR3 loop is CASTLAGGFNEQFF. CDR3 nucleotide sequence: TGTGCCAGCACCCTAGCGGGGGGTTTCAATGAGCAGTTCTTC.

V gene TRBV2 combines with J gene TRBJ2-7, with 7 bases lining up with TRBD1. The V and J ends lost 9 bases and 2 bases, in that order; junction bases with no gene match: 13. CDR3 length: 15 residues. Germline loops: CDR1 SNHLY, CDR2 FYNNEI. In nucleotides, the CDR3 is TGTGCCAGTGTGACAGGGCTATCCCTCACCTACGAGCAGTACTTC. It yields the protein CASVTGLSLTYEQYF.

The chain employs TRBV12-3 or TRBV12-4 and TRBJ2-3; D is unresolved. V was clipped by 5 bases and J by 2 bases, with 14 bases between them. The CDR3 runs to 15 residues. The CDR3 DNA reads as TGTGCCAGCAGTCCGCTTTCCGCGACCACAGATACGCAGTATTTT. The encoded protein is CASSPLSATTDTQYF.

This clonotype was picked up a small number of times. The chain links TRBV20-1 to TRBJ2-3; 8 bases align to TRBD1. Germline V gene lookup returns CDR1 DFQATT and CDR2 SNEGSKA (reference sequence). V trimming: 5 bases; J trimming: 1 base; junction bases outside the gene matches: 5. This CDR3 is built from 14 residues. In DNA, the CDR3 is TGCAGTGCTTCACAGGGGGGTCGCACAGATACGCAGTATTTT. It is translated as CSASQGGRTDTQYF.

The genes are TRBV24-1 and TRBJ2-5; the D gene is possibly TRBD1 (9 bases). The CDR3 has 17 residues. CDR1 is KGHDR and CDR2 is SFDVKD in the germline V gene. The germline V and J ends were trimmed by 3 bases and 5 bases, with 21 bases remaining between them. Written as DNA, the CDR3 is TGTGCCACCAGTGATCCACGGGGGGGACAGGGTGGCGAGACCCAGTACTTC. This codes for CATSDPRGGQGGETQYF.

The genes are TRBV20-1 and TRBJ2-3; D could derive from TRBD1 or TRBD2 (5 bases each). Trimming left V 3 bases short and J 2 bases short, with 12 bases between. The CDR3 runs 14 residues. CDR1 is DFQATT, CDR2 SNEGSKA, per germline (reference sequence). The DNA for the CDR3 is TGCAGTGCTAGCCGGGGCCTCGCCACAGATACGCAGTATTTT. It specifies CSASRGLATDTQYF.

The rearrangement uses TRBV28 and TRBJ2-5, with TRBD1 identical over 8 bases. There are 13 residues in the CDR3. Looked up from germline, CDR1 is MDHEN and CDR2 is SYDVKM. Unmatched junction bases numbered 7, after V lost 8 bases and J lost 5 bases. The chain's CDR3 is CASAPGGEETQYF. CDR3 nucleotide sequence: TGTGCCAGCGCGCCAGGGGGCGAGGAGACCCAGTACTTC.

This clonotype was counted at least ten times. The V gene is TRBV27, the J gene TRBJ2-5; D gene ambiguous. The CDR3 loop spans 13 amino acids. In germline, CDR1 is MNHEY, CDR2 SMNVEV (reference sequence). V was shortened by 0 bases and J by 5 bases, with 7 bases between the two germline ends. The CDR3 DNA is TGTGCCAGCAGTTTATCATCATGGGAGACCCAGTACTTC. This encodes CASSLSSWETQYF.

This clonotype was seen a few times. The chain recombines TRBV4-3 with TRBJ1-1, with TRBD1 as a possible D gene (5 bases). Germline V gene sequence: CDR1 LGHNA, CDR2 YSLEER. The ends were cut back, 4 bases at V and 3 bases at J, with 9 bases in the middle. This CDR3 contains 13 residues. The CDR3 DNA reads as TGCGCCAGCAGCCGCCGGGGCCACACTGAAGCTTTCTTT. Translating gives CASSRRGHTEAFF.

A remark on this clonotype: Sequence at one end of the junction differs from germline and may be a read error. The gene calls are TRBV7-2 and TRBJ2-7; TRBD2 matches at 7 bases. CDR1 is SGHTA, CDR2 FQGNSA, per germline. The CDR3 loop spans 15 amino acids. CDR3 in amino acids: CASSKTGLSSSEQYF. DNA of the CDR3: TGTGCCAGCAGTAAGACGGGACTATCCTCCTCCGAGCAGTACTTC.

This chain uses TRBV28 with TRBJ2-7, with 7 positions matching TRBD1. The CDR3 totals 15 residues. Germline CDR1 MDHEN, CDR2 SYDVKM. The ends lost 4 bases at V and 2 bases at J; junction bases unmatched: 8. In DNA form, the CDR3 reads TGTGCCAGCAGTTACAGGGGCCCCCCAACCTACGAGCAGTACTTC. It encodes CASSYRGPPTYEQYF. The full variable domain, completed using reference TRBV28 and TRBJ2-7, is DVKVTQSSRYLVKRTGEKVFLECVQDMDHENMFWYRQDPGLGLRLIYFSYDVKMKEKGDIPEGYSVSREKKERFSLILESASTNQTSMYLCASSYRGPPTYEQYFGPGTRLTVT.